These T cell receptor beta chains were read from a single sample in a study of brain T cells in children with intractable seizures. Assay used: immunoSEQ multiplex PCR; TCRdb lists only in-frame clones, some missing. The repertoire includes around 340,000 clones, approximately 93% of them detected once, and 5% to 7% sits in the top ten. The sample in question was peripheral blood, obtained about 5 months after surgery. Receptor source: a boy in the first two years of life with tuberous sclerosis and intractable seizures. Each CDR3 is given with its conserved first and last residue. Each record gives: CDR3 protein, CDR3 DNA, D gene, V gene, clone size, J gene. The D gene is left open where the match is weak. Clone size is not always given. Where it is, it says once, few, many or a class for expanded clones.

CATSTGLAGIINEQFF,TGTGCCACCAGCACAGGACTAGCGGGAATAATCAATGAGCAGTTCTTC,TRBD2,TRBV15,.,TRBJ2-1
CASSEAMDSNQPQHF,TGTGCCAGCAGTGAAGCGATGGACAGTAATCAGCCCCAGCATTTT,.,TRBV2,.,TRBJ1-5
CASSPAGANVLTF,TGTGCCAGCAGTCCCGCCGGGGCCAACGTCCTGACTTTC,.,TRBV12-3/TRBV12-4,.,TRBJ2-6
CASSSSPGQGWANVLTF,TGTGCCAGCAGCTCATCCCCGGGACAGGGCTGGGCCAACGTCCTGACTTTC,TRBD1,TRBV7-8,.,TRBJ2-6
CASSVAGGDRGEQYF,TGTGCCAGCAGCGTAGCGGGAGGGGATCGGGGCGAGCAGTACTTC,TRBD2,TRBV9,.,TRBJ2-7
CASSLTSGSYEQYF,TGTGCCAGCAGCTTAACTAGCGGGAGCTACGAGCAGTACTTC,TRBD2,TRBV7-3,.,TRBJ2-7
CASSLEAGGIYEQYF,TGTGCCAGCAGCTTAGAGGCGGGCGGAATCTACGAGCAGTACTTC,.,TRBV11-2,.,TRBJ2-7
CASSTGTSTTYEQYF,TGTGCCAGTAGTACCGGGACGTCGACTACCTACGAGCAGTACTTC,.,TRBV19,.,TRBJ2-7
CASSINGGGPGYTF,TGTGCCAGCAGCATAAATGGCGGGGGCCCTGGCTACACCTTC,.,TRBV7-9,once,TRBJ1-2
CASSSSLVRTAVLSNTEAFF,TGTGCCAGCAGCTCCTCGTTAGTTCGGACAGCAGTCCTGTCGAACACTGAAGCTTTCTTT,.,TRBV5-5,once,TRBJ1-1
CASSLVRVANTGELFF,TGTGCCAGCAGCTTGGTGCGGGTGGCGAACACCGGGGAGCTGTTTTTT,.,TRBV7-2,.,TRBJ2-2
CASSPGTRRGEKLFF,TGTGCCAGCAGCCCTGGGACAAGGCGAGGGGAAAAACTGTTTTTT,.,TRBV11-2,.,TRBJ1-4
CASSPQAGANNEQFF,TGTGCCAGCAGTCCCCAGGCGGGAGCGAACAATGAGCAGTTCTTC,TRBD2,TRBV6-2/TRBV6-3,.,TRBJ2-1
CASSFQGYSGVRTYEQYF,TGTGCCAGCAGCTTTCAGGGGTACTCTGGGGTAAGGACCTACGAGCAGTACTTC,.,TRBV5-8,.,TRBJ2-7
CASSTFRGMNTEAFF,TGTGCCAGCAGCACCTTTCGGGGGATGAACACTGAAGCTTTCTTT,.,TRBV28,.,TRBJ1-1
CASSAPPVGNTEAFF,TGTGCCAGCTCCGCCCCGCCAGTCGGGAACACTGAAGCTTTCTTT,.,TRBV18,once,TRBJ1-1
CASSGPQLAGVETQYF,TGTGCCAGCAGTGGCCCTCAACTAGCGGGAGTAGAGACCCAGTACTTC,TRBD2,TRBV2,.,TRBJ2-5
CASSLLVGSYGYTF,TGTGCCAGCAGCCTCCTTGTGGGGTCCTATGGCTACACCTTC,.,TRBV3-1/TRBV3-2,.,TRBJ1-2
CASSRGLGNGYTF,TGTGCCAGCAGTCGTGGATTAGGGAATGGCTACACCTTC,.,TRBV2,.,TRBJ1-2
CASSATSGRFYEQYF,TGTGCCAGCAGCGCAACTAGCGGCAGATTCTACGAGCAGTACTTC,TRBD2,TRBV6-5,once,TRBJ2-7
CASSLGWAEEAFF,TGTGCCAGCAGCTTAGGGTGGGCCGAAGAAGCTTTCTTT,.,TRBV7-9,.,TRBJ1-1
CASSLRGEGYEQYF,TGTGCCAGCAGCTTGCGGGGGGAAGGCTACGAGCAGTACTTC,TRBD2,TRBV5-4,few,TRBJ2-7
CSVGIREQYF,TGCAGCGTTGGGATCCGGGAGCAGTACTTC,.,TRBV29-1,.,TRBJ2-7
CASSTERVGNYGYTF,TGTGCCAGCTCCACCGAGAGGGTTGGAAACTATGGCTACACCTTC,.,TRBV18,.,TRBJ1-2
CASLAGTGEQFF,TGTGCCAGTTTAGCGGGGACGGGTGAGCAGTTCTTC,TRBD2,TRBV12-3/TRBV12-4,.,TRBJ2-1
CASSEQGAWTEAFF,TGTGCCAGCAGTGAGCAGGGGGCATGGACTGAAGCTTTCTTT,TRBD1,TRBV2,.,TRBJ1-1
CASSSGTSGRGETQYF,TGTGCCAGCAGCTCCGGGACTAGCGGGAGAGGAGAGACCCAGTACTTC,TRBD2,TRBV7-3,.,TRBJ2-5
CATSRAGYYGYTF,TGTGCCACCAGCAGAGCAGGGTACTATGGCTACACCTTC,.,TRBV15,.,TRBJ1-2
CASSYSEKPLPYNEQFF,TGTGCCAGCAGTTACTCAGAGAAACCACTCCCCTACAATGAGCAGTTCTTC,.,TRBV6-7,.,TRBJ2-1
CASRGNSNQPQHF,TGTGCCAGCAGGGGAAATTCTAATCAGCCCCAGCATTTT,.,TRBV6-5,.,TRBJ1-5
CASSDQRPDRRQVLGNQPQHF,TGTGCCAGCAGTGACCAGCGACCGGACAGGCGTCAGGTGTTAGGTAATCAGCCCCAGCATTTT,TRBD1,TRBV2,.,TRBJ1-5
CASSVEGIGDYGYTF,TGTGCCAGCAGCGTAGAGGGCATTGGGGACTATGGCTACACCTTC,.,TRBV9,.,TRBJ1-2
CASSASSGRMTDTQYF,TGCGCCAGCAGCGCATCTAGCGGGAGGATGACAGATACGCAGTATTTT,TRBD2,TRBV5-1,.,TRBJ2-3
CASSSWRSGGKEYNEQFF,TGTGCCAGCAGCTCTTGGCGGAGCGGGGGGAAAGAATACAATGAGCAGTTCTTC,TRBD2,TRBV5-5,.,TRBJ2-1
CASSPWGGSSDNEQFF,TGCGCCAGCAGCCCCTGGGGCGGGAGTAGTGACAATGAGCAGTTCTTC,TRBD2,TRBV5-1,once,TRBJ2-1
CASSRDTDPYGYTF,TGTGCCAGCAGCAGAGACACGGACCCCTATGGCTACACCTTC,.,TRBV9,.,TRBJ1-2
CASSSPRTDTQYF,TGTGCCAGCAGTTCCCCGAGGACAGATACGCAGTATTTT,.,TRBV6-2/TRBV6-3,.,TRBJ2-3
CASSWTTVDTQYF,TGTGCCAGTAGTTGGACTACAGTTGATACGCAGTATTTT,.,TRBV19,once,TRBJ2-3
CATSRDRMGRGSVEAFF,TGTGCCACCAGCAGAGATAGAATGGGCAGGGGGTCTGTGGAAGCTTTCTTT,TRBD1,TRBV15,.,TRBJ1-1
CASSLIWGETYEQYF,TGTGCCAGCAGCTTAATCTGGGGCGAAACCTACGAGCAGTACTTC,.,TRBV11-2,.,TRBJ2-7
CASSLRTSGAYNEQFF,TGTGCCAGCAGCCTCCGGACTAGCGGGGCATACAATGAGCAGTTCTTC,TRBD2,TRBV13,.,TRBJ2-1
CASSPRGGMSSYEQYF,TGTGCCAGCAGCCCAAGGGGCGGGATGAGCTCCTACGAGCAGTACTTC,.,TRBV7-8,.,TRBJ2-7